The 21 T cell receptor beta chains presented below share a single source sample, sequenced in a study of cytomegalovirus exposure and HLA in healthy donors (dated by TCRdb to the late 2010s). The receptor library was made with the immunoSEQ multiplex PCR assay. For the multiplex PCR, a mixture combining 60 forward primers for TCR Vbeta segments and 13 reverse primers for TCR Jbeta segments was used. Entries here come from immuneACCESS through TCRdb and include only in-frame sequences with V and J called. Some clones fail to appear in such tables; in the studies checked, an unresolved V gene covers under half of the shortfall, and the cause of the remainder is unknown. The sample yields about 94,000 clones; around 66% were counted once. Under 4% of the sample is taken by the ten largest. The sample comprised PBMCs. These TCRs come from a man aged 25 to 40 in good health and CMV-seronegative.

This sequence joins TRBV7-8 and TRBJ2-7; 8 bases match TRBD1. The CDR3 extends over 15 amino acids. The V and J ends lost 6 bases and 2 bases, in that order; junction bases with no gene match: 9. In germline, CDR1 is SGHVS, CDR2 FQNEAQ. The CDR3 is CASSHGQGKTYEQYF. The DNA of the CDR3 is TGTGCCAGCAGTCACGGACAGGGAAAGACCTACGAGCAGTACTTC.

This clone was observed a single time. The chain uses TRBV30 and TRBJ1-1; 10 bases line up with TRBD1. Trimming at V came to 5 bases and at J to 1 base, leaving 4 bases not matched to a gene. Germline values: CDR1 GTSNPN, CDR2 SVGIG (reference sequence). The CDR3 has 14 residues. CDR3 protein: CAWDRGLENTEAFF. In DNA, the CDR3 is TGTGCCTGGGACAGGGGGCTCGAGAACACTGAAGCTTTCTTT.

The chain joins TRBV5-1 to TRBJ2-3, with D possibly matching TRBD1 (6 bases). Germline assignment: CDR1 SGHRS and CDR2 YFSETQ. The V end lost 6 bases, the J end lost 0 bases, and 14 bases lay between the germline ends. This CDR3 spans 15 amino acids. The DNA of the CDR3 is TGCGCCAGCATCCCAGGGACAAGAAGCACAGATACGCAGTATTTT. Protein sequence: CASIPGTRSTDTQYF.

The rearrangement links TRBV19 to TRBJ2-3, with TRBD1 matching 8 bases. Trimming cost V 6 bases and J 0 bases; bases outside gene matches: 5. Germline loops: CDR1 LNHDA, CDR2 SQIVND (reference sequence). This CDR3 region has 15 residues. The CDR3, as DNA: TGTGCCAGTAGCTCGGGACAGGCCAGCACAGATACGCAGTATTTT. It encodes CASSSGQASTDTQYF. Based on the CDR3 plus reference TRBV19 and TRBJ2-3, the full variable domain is DGGITQSPKYLFRKEGQNVTLSCEQNLNHDAMYWYRQDPGQGLRLIYYSQIVNDFQKGDIAEGYSVSREKKESFPLTVTSAQKNPTAFYLCASSSGQASTDTQYFGPGTRLTVL.

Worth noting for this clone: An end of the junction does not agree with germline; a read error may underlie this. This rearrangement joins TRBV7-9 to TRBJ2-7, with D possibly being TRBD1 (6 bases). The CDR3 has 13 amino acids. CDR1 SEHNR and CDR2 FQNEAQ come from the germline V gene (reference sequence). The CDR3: CSSRIEGAYEQYF. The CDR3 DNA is TGTTCCAGCAGGATAGAGGGGGCCTACGAGCAGTACTTC. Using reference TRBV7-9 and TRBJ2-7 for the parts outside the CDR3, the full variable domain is DTGVSQNPRHKITKRGQNVTFRCDPISEHNRLYWYRQTLGQGPEFLTYFQNEAQLEKSRLLSDRFSAERPKGSFSTLEIQRTEQGDSAMYLCSSRIEGAYEQYFGPGTRLTVT.

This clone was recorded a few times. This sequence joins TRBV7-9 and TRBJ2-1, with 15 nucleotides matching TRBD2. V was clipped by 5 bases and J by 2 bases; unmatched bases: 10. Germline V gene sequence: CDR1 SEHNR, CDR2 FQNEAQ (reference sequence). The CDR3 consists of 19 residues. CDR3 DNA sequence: TGTGCCAGCAGCATGGGACTAGCGGGGGGCCACGGTCCCTACAATGAGCAGTTCTTC. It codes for CASSMGLAGGHGPYNEQFF.

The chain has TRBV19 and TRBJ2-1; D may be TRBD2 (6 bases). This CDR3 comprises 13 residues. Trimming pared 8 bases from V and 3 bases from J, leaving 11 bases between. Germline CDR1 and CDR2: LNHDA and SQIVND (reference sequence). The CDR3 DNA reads TGTGCCAGTGTGGACTACTTCTACAATGAGCAGTTCTTC. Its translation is CASVDYFYNEQFF.

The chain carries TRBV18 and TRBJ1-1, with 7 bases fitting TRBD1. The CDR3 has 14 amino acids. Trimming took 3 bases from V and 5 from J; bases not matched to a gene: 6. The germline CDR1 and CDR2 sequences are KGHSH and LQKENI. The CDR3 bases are TGTGCCAGCTCACCGGGACAGCTGGGGACTGAAGCTTTCTTT. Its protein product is CASSPGQLGTEAFF. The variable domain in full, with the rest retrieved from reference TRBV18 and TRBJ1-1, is NAGVMQNPRHLVRRRGQEARLRCSPMKGHSHVYWYRQLPEEGLKFMVYLQKENIIDESGMPKERFSAEFPKEGPSILRIQQVVRGDSAAYFCASSPGQLGTEAFFGQGTRLTVV.

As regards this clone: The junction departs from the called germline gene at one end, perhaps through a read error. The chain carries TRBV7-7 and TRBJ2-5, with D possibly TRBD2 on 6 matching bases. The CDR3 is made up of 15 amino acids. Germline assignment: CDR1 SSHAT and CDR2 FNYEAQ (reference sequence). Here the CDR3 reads CASSPFRREKETQYF. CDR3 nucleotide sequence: TGTGCTAGCAGCCCATTCCGGAGGGAGAAGGAGACCCAGTACTTC.

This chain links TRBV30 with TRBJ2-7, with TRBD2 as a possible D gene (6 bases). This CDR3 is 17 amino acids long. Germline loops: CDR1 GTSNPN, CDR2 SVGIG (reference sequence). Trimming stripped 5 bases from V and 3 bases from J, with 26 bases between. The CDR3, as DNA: TGTGCCTGGGATCCGGGACCCTTTAGGAGGGGTTACTACGAGCAGTACTTC. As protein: CAWDPGPFRRGYYEQYF. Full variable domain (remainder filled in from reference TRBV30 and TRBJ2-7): SQTIHQWPATLVQPVGSPLSLECTVEGTSNPNLYWYRQAAGRGLQLLFYSVGIGQISSEVPQNLSASRPQDRQFILSSKKLLLSDSGFYLCAWDPGPFRRGYYEQYFGPGTRLTVT.

Here the CDR3 DNA reads TGTGCCAGCAGCTTAGATTGGGACTACTACAATGAGCAGTTCTTC. Protein: CASSLDWDYYNEQFF. This sequence joins TRBV11-2 and TRBJ2-1; TRBD2 agrees at 7 bases. The CDR3 runs to 15 residues. The V gene end was trimmed by 0 bases and the J gene end by 3 bases; junction bases not matched to a gene: 2. Germline CDR1 reads SGHAT; CDR2 reads FQNNGV.

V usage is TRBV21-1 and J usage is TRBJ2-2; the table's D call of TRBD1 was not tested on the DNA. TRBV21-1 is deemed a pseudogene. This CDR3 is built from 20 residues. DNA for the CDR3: TGTGCCAGCAGCAAAGGTAACGACAGGTTCCCATATAGGAGGACCGGGGAGCTGTTTTTT. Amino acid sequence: CASSKGNDRFPYRRTGELFF.

The CDR3 bases are TGTGCCAGCAGCTTAGCAGCAAATGAGCAGTTCTTC. Translation: CASSLAANEQFF. V usage is TRBV7-2 and J usage is TRBJ2-1; D is unclear. V was cut by 0 bases and J by 7 bases, with 4 bases left in between. CDR3 length equals 12 residues. Germline CDR1 is SGHTA and CDR2 is FQGNSA.

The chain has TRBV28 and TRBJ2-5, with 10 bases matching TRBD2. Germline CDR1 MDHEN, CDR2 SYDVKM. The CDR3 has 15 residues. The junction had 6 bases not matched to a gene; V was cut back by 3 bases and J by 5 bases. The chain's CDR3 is CASSFRLAGVETQYF. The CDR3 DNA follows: TGTGCCAGCAGTTTCAGGCTAGCGGGAGTGGAGACCCAGTACTTC.

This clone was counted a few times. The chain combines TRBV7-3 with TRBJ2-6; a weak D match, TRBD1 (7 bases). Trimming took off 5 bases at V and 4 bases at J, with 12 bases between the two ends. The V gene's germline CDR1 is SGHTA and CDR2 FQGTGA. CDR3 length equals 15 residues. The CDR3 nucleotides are TGTGCCAGCAGCCCAGGGGGGTCGGGGGCCAACGTCCTGACTTTC. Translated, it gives CASSPGGSGANVLTF.

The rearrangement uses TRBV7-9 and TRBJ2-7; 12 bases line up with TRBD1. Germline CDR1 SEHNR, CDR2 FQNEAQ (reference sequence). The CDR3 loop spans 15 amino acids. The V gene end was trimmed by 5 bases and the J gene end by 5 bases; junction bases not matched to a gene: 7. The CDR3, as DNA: TGTGCCAGCAGCCCCAGGGGACAGGGGGCGAACGAGCAGTACTTC. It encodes CASSPRGQGANEQYF.

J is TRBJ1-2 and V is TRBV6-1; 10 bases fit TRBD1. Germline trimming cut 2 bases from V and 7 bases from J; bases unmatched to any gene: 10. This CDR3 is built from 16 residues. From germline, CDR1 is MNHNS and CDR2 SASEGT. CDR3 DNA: TGTGCCAGCAGTGAACTTCAGGGACAGGGGATAAGTGGCTACACCTTC. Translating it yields CASSELQGQGISGYTF.

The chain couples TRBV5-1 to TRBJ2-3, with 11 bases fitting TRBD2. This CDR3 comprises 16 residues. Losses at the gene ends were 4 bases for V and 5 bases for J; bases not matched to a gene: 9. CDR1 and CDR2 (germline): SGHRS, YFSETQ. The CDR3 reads CASSQVAGGPIDTQYF. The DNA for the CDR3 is TGCGCCAGCAGCCAAGTAGCGGGGGGGCCTATAGATACGCAGTATTTT.

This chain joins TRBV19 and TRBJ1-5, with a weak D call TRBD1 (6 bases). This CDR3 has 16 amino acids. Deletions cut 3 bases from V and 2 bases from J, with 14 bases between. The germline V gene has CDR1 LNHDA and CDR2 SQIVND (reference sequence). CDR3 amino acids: CASSMGLQGGNQPQHF. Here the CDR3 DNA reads TGTGCCAGTAGTATGGGTTTACAGGGAGGCAATCAGCCCCAGCATTTT.

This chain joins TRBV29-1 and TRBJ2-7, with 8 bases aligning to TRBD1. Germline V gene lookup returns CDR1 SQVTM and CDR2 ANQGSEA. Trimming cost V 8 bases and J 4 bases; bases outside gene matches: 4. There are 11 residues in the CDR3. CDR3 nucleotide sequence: TGCAGCCTACGGACAGGGTACGAGCAGTACTTC. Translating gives CSLRTGYEQYF.

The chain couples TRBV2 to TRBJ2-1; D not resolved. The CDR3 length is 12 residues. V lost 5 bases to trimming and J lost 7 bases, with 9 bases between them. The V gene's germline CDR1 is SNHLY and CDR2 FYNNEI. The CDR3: CASSRLPNEQFF. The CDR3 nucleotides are TGTGCCAGCAGTCGTCTTCCTAATGAGCAGTTCTTC. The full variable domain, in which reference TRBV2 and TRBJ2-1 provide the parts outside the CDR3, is EPEVTQTPSHQVTQMGQEVILRCVPISNHLYFYWYRQILGQKVEFLVSFYNNEISEKSEIFDDQFSVERPDGSNFTLKIRSTKLEDSAMYFCASSRLPNEQFFGPGTRLTVL.